A selection of T cell receptor beta chains follows, all from one sample in a study of T-cell reconstitution after alpha-beta-depleted transplantation in children. TCRdb re-called the PCR reads with MiXCR, one entry per CDR3 protein. The sample yields hundreds of thousands of distinct CDR3 sequences, approximately 24% seen once. The sequences come from PBMCs, mostly from graft donor cells, collected 360 days after TCRalphabeta/CD19-depleted stem cell transplant. These TCRs come from a female patient aged 2-9 years who had a stem cell transplant for congenital amegakaryocytic thrombocytopenia, so the T cells may come from the graft donor. Each CDR3 is given with its conserved first and last residue. Fields, in order: V gene, clone size, D gene, J gene, CDR3 DNA, CDR3 protein. The D gene is left open where the match is weak. Not all rows give a size; the values are once, few, many and, for expanded clones, a class.

V: TRBV12-3/TRBV12-4
size: .
D: .
J: TRBJ2-5
DNA: TGTGCCAGCAGTTTTGTGGCAGCTCTCCGGGAGACCCAGTACTTC
CDR3: CASSFVAALRETQYF

V: TRBV12-3/TRBV12-4
size: few
D: .
J: TRBJ2-6
DNA: TGTGCCAGCAGTTTAAATGACGGTGGAGGATCTGGGGCCAACGTCCTGACTTTC
CDR3: CASSLNDGGGSGANVLTF

V: TRBV4-1
size: many
D: TRBD1
J: TRBJ1-3
DNA: TGCGCCAGCAGCCAAATAACAGGGGGTTTAGCTGGAAACACCATATATTTT
CDR3: CASSQITGGLAGNTIYF

V: TRBV6-5
size: few
D: .
J: TRBJ2-4
DNA: TGTGCCAGCAGTTACTCGAGTGTCACAGGGAGACACATTCAGTACTTC
CDR3: CASSYSSVTGRHIQYF

V: TRBV5-1
size: .
D: .
J: TRBJ1-2
DNA: TGCGCCAGCAGCCAGGATTTTAACTATGGCTACACCTTC
CDR3: CASSQDFNYGYTF

V: TRBV11-2
size: .
D: TRBD2
J: TRBJ2-2
DNA: TGTGCCAGCAGCCCCTCGGGAGGGCCGCGGGCCGGGGAGCTGTTTTTT
CDR3: CASSPSGGPRAGELFF

V: TRBV29-1
size: .
D: .
J: TRBJ1-2
DNA: TGCAGCGTCCCGGGTGGGCAGACTAACTATGGCTACACCTTC
CDR3: CSVPGGQTNYGYTF

V: TRBV12-3/TRBV12-4
size: .
D: .
J: TRBJ2-7
DNA: TGTGCCAGCAGCTGGAGAGGGACTGGATCCGAGCAGTACTTC
CDR3: CASSWRGTGSEQYF

V: TRBV20-1
size: few
D: TRBD2
J: TRBJ2-7
DNA: TGCAGTGCGTTGTCTAGCGGGATCTACGAGCAGTACTTC
CDR3: CSALSSGIYEQYF

V: TRBV12-3/TRBV12-4
size: few
D: .
J: TRBJ2-7
DNA: TGTGCCAGCAGTTTTGGGGGGAACTACGAGCAGTACTTC
CDR3: CASSFGGNYEQYF

V: TRBV4-1
size: many
D: .
J: TRBJ1-5
DNA: TGCGCCAGCAGCCCCAATAGCAATCAGCCCCAGCATTTT
CDR3: CASSPNSNQPQHF

V: TRBV18
size: few
D: .
J: TRBJ1-3
DNA: TGTGCCAGCTCACCAGGTCAGGGGAGCTCTGGAAACACCATATATTTT
CDR3: CASSPGQGSSGNTIYF

V: TRBV20-1
size: .
D: TRBD1
J: TRBJ1-2
DNA: TGCAGTGCTAGGATCCCTTACAGGGGAGTAGATGGCTACACCTTC
CDR3: CSARIPYRGVDGYTF

V: TRBV27
size: .
D: .
J: TRBJ1-1
DNA: TGTGCCAGCAGCTGGGCAGGCCGGAACACTGAAGCTTTCTTT
CDR3: CASSWAGRNTEAFF

V: TRBV18
size: many
D: TRBD2
J: TRBJ2-1
DNA: TGTGCCAGCTCACCTGTGGCGGGAGGGCTGAATGAGCAGTTCTTC
CDR3: CASSPVAGGLNEQFF

V: TRBV28
size: .
D: TRBD1
J: TRBJ2-7
DNA: TGTGCCAGCACCTCAGGGGGCTACGAGCAGTACTTC
CDR3: CASTSGGYEQYF

V: TRBV24-1
size: .
D: .
J: TRBJ1-2
DNA: TGTGCCACCAGTGGGTGGCAGGGGAGGAACTATGGCTACACCTTC
CDR3: CATSGWQGRNYGYTF

V: TRBV3-1
size: .
D: .
J: TRBJ2-7
DNA: TGTGCCAGCAGCCAAGACATTGGCGAGTACGAGCAGTACTTC
CDR3: CASSQDIGEYEQYF

V: TRBV29-1
size: .
D: .
J: TRBJ2-1
DNA: TGCAGCGTGGGCAGAGGAGACAATGAGCAGTTCTTC
CDR3: CSVGRGDNEQFF

V: TRBV28
size: few
D: .
J: TRBJ1-2
DNA: TGTGCCAGCAGTGCAGGCTATGGCTACACCTTC
CDR3: CASSAGYGYTF

V: TRBV15
size: .
D: .
J: TRBJ2-1
DNA: TGTGCCACCAGCAGAGAGCAGGGATCCTACAATGAGCAGTTCTTC
CDR3: CATSREQGSYNEQFF

V: TRBV10-2
size: .
D: .
J: TRBJ1-5
DNA: TGCGCCAGCAGAGGACAAATCAATCAGCCCCAGCATTTT
CDR3: CASRGQINQPQHF

V: TRBV12-3/TRBV12-4
size: .
D: .
J: TRBJ2-3
DNA: TGTGCCAGCATGTCAGGTCTCAGCACAGATACGCAGTATTTT
CDR3: CASMSGLSTDTQYF

V: TRBV6-1
size: .
D: TRBD1
J: TRBJ1-5
DNA: TGTGCCAGCAGTACACTCCGACAGGGCGGTAATCAGCCCCAGCATTTT
CDR3: CASSTLRQGGNQPQHF

V: TRBV20-1
size: .
D: TRBD2
J: TRBJ2-7
DNA: TGCAGTGCTAGTCTGCTAGCGGGGGTCCTCTACGAGCAGTACTTC
CDR3: CSASLLAGVLYEQYF

V: TRBV6-1
size: .
D: TRBD2
J: TRBJ2-7
DNA: TGTGCCAGCAACCCTAGCGGGATATACGAGCAGTACTTC
CDR3: CASNPSGIYEQYF

V: TRBV5-1
size: .
D: .
J: TRBJ2-3
DNA: TGCGCCAGCAGCTTGTCTAGCTACAGCACAGATACGCAGTATTTT
CDR3: CASSLSSYSTDTQYF

V: TRBV19
size: few
D: .
J: TRBJ2-7
DNA: TGTGCCAGTAGTACGAGCCTAATAAACTACGAGCAGTACTTC
CDR3: CASSTSLINYEQYF

V: TRBV3-1
size: .
D: .
J: TRBJ2-2
DNA: TGTGCCAGCAGCCAATTGGCACTTGTCGGGTCCGGGGAGCTGTTTTTT
CDR3: CASSQLALVGSGELFF

V: TRBV4-1
size: .
D: .
J: TRBJ2-1
DNA: TGCGCCAGCAGCCAAGATACGGGGAGCTCCTACAATGAGCAGTTCTTC
CDR3: CASSQDTGSSYNEQFF

V: TRBV7-2
size: .
D: TRBD2
J: TRBJ2-1
DNA: TGTGCCAGCAGCCCCAACCCGGGACTAGGCACTGAGCAGTTCTTC
CDR3: CASSPNPGLGTEQFF

V: TRBV24-1
size: few
D: TRBD2
J: TRBJ2-5
DNA: TGTGCCACCAGTGACTCGGGACTAACCACCCAGTACTTC
CDR3: CATSDSGLTTQYF

V: TRBV11-2
size: few
D: .
J: TRBJ1-1
DNA: TGTGCCAGCAGCTTTGGCACGGGACTGGGCACTGAAGCTTTCTTT
CDR3: CASSFGTGLGTEAFF

V: TRBV25-1
size: .
D: TRBD2
J: TRBJ2-1
DNA: TGTGCCAGTAGAGAGACTAGCTCGTTTTATAATGAGCAGTTCTTC
CDR3: CASRETSSFYNEQFF

V: TRBV5-1
size: few
D: TRBD1
J: TRBJ2-4
DNA: TGCGCCAGCAGCTTAGAGACAGGGACCAAAAACATTCAGTACTTC
CDR3: CASSLETGTKNIQYF

V: TRBV12-3/TRBV12-4
size: .
D: .
J: TRBJ1-2
DNA: TGTGCCAGCAGTACGCTAGGGACGCCTCCCGGTGGCTACACCTTC
CDR3: CASSTLGTPPGGYTF

V: TRBV12-3/TRBV12-4
size: many
D: .
J: TRBJ2-1
DNA: TGTGCCAGCAGACAACGGGCCTACAATGAGCAGTTCTTC
CDR3: CASRQRAYNEQFF

V: TRBV20-1
size: few
D: .
J: TRBJ1-1
DNA: TGCAGTGCTAGATTTCAGACGATGGCTGAAGCTTTCTTT
CDR3: CSARFQTMAEAFF

V: TRBV24-1
size: once
D: TRBD1
J: TRBJ2-5
DNA: TGTGCCACCAGTGATTTCTCCGGGACAGTCCAAGAGACCCAGTACTTC
CDR3: CATSDFSGTVQETQYF

V: TRBV30
size: .
D: .
J: TRBJ2-5
DNA: TGTGCCCTCCGTCGGGGCGCAGAGACCCAGTACTTC
CDR3: CALRRGAETQYF